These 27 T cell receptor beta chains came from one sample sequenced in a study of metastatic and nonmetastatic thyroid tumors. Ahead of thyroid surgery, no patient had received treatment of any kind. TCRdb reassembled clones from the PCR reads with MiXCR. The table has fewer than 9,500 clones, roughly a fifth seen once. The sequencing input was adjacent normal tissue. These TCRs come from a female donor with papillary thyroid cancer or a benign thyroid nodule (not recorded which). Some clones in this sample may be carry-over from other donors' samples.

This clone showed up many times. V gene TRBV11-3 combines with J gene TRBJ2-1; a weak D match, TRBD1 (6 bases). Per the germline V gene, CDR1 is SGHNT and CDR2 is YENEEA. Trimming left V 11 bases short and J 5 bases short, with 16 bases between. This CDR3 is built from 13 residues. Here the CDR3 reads CAGARGEDNEQFF. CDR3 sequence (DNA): TGTGCCGGAGCCAGGGGAGAGGACAATGAGCAGTTCTTC.

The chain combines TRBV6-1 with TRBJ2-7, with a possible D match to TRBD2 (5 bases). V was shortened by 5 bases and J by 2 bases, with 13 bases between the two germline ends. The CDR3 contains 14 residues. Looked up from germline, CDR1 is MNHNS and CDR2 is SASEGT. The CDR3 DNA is TGTGCCAGCAGTAAAGGAGGACGTACCTACGAGCAGTACTTC. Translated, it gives CASSKGGRTYEQYF.

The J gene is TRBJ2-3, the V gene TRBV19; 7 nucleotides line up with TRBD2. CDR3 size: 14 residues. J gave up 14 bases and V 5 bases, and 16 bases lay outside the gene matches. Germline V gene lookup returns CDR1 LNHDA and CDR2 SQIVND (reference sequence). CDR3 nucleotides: TGTGCCAGTAGTCCCGCGGGAGTGTCAGATCAGCCGTATTTT. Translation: CASSPAGVSDQPYF.

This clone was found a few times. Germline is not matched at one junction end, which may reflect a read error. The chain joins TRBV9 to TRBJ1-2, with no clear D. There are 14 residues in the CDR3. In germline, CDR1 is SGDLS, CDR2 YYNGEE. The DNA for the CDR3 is TGTGCCAGCAGCGTAGAGGGAAGGTCATATGGCCACACCTTC. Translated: CASSVEGRSYGHTF. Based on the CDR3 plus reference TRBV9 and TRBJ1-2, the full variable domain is DSGVTQTPKHLITATGQRVTLRCSPRSGDLSVYWYQQSLDQGLQFLIQYYNGEERAKGNILERFSAQQFPDLHSELNLSSLELGDSALYFCASSVEGRSYGHTFGSGTRLTVV.

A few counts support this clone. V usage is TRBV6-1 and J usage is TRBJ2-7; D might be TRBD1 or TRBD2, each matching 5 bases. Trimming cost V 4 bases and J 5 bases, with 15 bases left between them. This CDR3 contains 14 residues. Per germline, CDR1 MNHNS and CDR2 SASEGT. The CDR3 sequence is CASSAGQGGDEQYF. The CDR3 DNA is TGTGCCAGCAGTGCGGGGCAGGGTGGCGACGAGCAGTACTTC.

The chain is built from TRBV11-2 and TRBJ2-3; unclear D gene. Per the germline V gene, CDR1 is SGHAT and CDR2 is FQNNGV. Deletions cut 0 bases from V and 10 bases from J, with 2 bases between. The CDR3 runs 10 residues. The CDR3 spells CASSLDAQYF. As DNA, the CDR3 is TGTGCCAGCAGCTTAGACGCGCAGTATTTT.

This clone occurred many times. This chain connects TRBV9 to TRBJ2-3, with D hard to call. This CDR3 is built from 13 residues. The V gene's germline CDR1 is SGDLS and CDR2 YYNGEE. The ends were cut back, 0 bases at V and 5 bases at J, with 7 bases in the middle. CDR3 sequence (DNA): TGTGCCAGCAGCGTAGGTTCGGAAGATACGCAGTATTTT. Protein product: CASSVGSEDTQYF. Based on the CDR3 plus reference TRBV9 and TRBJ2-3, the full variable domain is DSGVTQTPKHLITATGQRVTLRCSPRSGDLSVYWYQQSLDQGLQFLIQYYNGEERAKGNILERFSAQQFPDLHSELNLSSLELGDSALYFCASSVGSEDTQYFGPGTRLTVL.

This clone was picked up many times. As DNA, the CDR3 is TGTGCCAGCAGCTTAGCGGGAGCCAAAAACATTCAGTACTTC. It yields the protein CASSLAGAKNIQYF. The J gene is TRBJ2-4, the V gene TRBV7-2; D gene unclear. Germline lookup yields CDR1 SGHTA and CDR2 FQGNSA. This CDR3 contains 14 residues. V lost 0 bases and J 0 bases, leaving 3 bases between the germline ends.

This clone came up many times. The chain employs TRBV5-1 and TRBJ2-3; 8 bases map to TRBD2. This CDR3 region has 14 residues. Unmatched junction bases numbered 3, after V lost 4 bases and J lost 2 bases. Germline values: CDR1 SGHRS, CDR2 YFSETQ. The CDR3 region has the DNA TGCGCCAGCAGCAGGACTAGCCCCACAGATACGCAGTATTTT. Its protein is CASSRTSPTDTQYF.

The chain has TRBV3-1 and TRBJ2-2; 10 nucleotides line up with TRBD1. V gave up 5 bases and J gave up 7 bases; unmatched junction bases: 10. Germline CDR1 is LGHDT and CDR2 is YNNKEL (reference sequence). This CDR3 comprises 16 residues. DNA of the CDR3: TGTGCCAGCAGCTCGGGACAGGGGCGTCTGTTCGGGGAGCTGTTTTTT. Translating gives CASSSGQGRLFGELFF.

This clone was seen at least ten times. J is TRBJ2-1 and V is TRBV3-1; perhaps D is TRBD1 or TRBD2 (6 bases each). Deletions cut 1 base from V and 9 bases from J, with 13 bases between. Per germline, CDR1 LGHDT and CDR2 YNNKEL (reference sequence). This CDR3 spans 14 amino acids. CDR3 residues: CASSQVGGRGEQFF. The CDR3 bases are TGTGCCAGCAGCCAAGTAGGGGGGCGGGGTGAGCAGTTCTTC.

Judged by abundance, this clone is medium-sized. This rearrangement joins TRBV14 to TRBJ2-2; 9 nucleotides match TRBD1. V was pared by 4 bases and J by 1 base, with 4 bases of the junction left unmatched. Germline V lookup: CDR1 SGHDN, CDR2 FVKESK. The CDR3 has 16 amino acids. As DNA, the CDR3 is TGTGCCAGCAGCCCGAACAGGGGGCGGAACACCGGGGAGCTGTTTTTT. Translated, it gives CASSPNRGRNTGELFF.

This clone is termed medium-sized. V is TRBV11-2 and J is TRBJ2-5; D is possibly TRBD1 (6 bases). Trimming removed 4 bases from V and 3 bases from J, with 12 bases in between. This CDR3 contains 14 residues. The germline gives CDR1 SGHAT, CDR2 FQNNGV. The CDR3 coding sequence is TGTGCCAGCAGCTGGGGGTCAGGGGAAGAGACCCAGTACTTC. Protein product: CASSWGSGEETQYF. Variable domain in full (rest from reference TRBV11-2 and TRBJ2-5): EAGVAQSPRYKIIEKRQSVAFWCNPISGHATLYWYQQILGQGPKLLIQFQNNGVVDDSQLPKDRFSAERLKGVDSTLKIQPAKLEDSAVYLCASSWGSGEETQYFGPGTRLLVL.

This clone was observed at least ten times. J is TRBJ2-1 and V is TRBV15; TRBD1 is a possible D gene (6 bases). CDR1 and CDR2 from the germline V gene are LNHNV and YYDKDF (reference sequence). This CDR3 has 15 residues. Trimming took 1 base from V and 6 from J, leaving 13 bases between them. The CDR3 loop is CATSRVTGWSNEQFF. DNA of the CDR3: TGTGCCACCAGCAGAGTAACAGGGTGGAGCAATGAGCAGTTCTTC.

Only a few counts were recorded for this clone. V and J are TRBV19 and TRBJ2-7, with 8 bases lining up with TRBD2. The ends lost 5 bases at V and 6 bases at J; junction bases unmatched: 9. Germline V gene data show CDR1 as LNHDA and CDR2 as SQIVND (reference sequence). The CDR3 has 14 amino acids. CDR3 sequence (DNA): TGTGCCAGTAGTTCGGGGACTAGTTTCAGCGAGCAGTACTTC. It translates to CASSSGTSFSEQYF.

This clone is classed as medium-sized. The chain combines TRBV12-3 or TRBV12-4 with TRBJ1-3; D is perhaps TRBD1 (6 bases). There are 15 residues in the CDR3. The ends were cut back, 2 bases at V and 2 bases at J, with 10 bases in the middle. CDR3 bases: TGTGCCAGCAGTTTACTCAGGGGAACTGGAAACACCATATATTTT. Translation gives CASSLLRGTGNTIYF.

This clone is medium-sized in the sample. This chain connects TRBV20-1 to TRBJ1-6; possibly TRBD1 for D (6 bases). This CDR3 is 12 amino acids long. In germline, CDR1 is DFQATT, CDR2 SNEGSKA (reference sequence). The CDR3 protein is CSVGTPNSPLHF. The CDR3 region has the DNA TGCAGCGTGGGGACACCGAATTCACCCCTCCACTTT.

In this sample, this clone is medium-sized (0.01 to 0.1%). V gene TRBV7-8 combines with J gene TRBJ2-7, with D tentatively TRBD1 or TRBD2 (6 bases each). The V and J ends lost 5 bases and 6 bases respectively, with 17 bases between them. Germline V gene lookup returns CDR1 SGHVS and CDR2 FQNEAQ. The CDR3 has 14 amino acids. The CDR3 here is CASSGGGPTVEQYF. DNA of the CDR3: TGTGCCAGCAGCGGTGGGGGGCCGACGGTCGAGCAGTACTTC.

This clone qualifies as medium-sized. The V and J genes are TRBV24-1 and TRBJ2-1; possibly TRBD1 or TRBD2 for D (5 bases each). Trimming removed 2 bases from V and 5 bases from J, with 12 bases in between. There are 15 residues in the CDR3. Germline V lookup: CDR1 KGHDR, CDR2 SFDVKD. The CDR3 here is CATSDSGPGHNEQFF. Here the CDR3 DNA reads TGTGCCACCAGTGATTCGGGACCCGGTCACAATGAGCAGTTCTTC.

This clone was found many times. The CDR3 loop reads CASSPGQTSGDGYTF. The CDR3, as DNA: TGTGCCAGCAGCCCGGGACAGACCAGTGGTGATGGCTACACCTTC. J is TRBJ1-2 and V is TRBV7-3, with TRBD1 matching 7 bases. CDR3 length: 15 residues. Per germline, CDR1 SGHTA and CDR2 FQGTGA. After removal of 5 bases from V and 6 bases from J, the junction contained 12 bases not matched to a gene.

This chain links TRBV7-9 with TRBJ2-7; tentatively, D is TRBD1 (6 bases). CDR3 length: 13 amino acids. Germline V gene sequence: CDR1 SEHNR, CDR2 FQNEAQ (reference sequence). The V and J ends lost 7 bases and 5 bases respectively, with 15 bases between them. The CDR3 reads CASTFGQSDEQYF. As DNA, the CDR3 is TGTGCCAGCACCTTTGGACAGTCCGACGAGCAGTACTTC.

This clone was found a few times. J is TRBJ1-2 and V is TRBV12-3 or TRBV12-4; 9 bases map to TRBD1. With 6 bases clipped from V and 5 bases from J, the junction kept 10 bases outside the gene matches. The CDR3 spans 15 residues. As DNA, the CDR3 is TGTGCCAGCAGCCACCGACCGACAGGGGGGTATGGCTACACCTTC. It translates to CASSHRPTGGYGYTF.

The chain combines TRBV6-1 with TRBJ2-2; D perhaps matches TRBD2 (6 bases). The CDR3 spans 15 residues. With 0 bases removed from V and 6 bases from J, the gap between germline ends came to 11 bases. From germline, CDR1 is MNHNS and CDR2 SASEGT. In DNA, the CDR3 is TGTGCCAGCAGTGAAGCGGCGGGATCGCCCGGGGAGCTGTTTTTT. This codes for CASSEAAGSPGELFF.

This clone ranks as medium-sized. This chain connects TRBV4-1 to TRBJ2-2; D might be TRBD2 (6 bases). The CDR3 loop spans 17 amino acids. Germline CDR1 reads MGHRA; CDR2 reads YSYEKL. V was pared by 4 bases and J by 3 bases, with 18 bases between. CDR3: CASSLLGETRYTGELFF. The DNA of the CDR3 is TGCGCCAGCAGCCTCCTTGGCGAGACTAGATACACCGGGGAGCTGTTTTTT.

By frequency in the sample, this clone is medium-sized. CDR3 loop: CSARGGYTF. The CDR3 nucleotides are TGCAGTGCTAGGGGTGGCTACACCTTC. The rearrangement uses TRBV20-1 and TRBJ1-2; D uncertain. CDR1 is DFQATT and CDR2 is SNEGSKA in the germline V gene (reference sequence). This CDR3 region has 9 residues. Deletions cut 3 bases from V and 7 bases from J, with 3 bases between.

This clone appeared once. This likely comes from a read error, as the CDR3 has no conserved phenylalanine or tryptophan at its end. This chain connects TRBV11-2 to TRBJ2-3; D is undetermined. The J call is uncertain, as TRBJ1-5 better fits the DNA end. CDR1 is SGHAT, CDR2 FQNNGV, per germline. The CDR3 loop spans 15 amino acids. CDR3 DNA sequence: TGTGCCAGCAGCCTGTCTGCGGGAGGCGCAGATACGCAGCATATT. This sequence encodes CASSLSAGGADTQHI.

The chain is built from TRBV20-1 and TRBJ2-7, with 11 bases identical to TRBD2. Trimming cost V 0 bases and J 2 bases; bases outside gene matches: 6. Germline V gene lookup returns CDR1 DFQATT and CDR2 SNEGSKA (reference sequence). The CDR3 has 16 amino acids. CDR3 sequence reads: CSARDNLAGGTYEQYF. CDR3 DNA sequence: TGCAGTGCTAGAGACAATCTAGCGGGAGGCACCTACGAGCAGTACTTC.